The next 23 T cell receptor beta chains were all read from a single sample in a study of T cells in Graves' hyperthyroidism and ophthalmopathy. Authors of the study amplified TCR beta CDR3 regions from RNA transcripts. First-round RT-PCR targeting the TCR CDR3 was performed with the HTBI primer set. TCRdb re-called the multiplex PCR reads through MiXCR, storing one row per CDR3 protein. The sample shows around 300,000 distinct CDR3 sequences, approximately 21% of them seen only once. The sequenced sample consisted of blood. These receptors were obtained from a young man with Graves' ophthalmopathy.

Ten or more counts support this clonotype. This chain links TRBV20-1 with TRBJ2-7, with TRBD1 matching over 7 bases. Trimming took 5 bases from V and 3 from J; bases not matched to a gene: 1. The CDR3 is made up of 11 amino acids. Germline CDR1 reads DFQATT; CDR2 reads SNEGSKA (reference sequence). The CDR3 DNA is TGCAGTGCTCGGACAGGCTACGAGCAGTACTTC. It specifies CSARTGYEQYF.

This clonotype has a count of ten or more. This chain connects TRBV5-1 to TRBJ2-1; possibly TRBD2 for D (5 bases). Germline assignment: CDR1 SGHRS and CDR2 YFSETQ. Trimming removed 1 base from V and 6 bases from J, with 14 bases in between. The CDR3 spans 15 residues. The CDR3 DNA sequence: TGCGCCAGCAGCTTGTCGGGGAAGGGCACCAATGAGCAGTTCTTC. Protein product: CASSLSGKGTNEQFF.

With regard to this clonotype: The junction departs from germline at one end; a sequencing error may be responsible. The chain links TRBV10-1 to TRBJ2-3; 12 positions agree with TRBD2. This CDR3 region has 15 residues. Germline CDR1 WNHNN, CDR2 SYGVQD (reference sequence). The CDR3 sequence is CAIRGLAGWSDTQYF. The CDR3 DNA is TGTGCCATCAGAGGACTAGCGGGATGGTCGGATACGCAGTATTTT.

This clonotype has just a few counts. The chain has TRBV11-1 and TRBJ2-7; a weak D match, TRBD1 (5 bases). CDR1 and CDR2 from the germline V gene are SGHAT and FQDESV (reference sequence). This CDR3 has 15 residues. The ends were cut back, 5 bases at V and 7 bases at J, with 21 bases in the middle. The chain's CDR3 is CASSRVGAASREQYF. Here the CDR3 DNA reads TGTGCCAGCAGCCGAGTTGGGGCAGCCTCTAGGGAGCAGTACTTC. The full variable domain, with the rest looked up from reference TRBV11-1 and TRBJ2-7, is EAEVAQSPRYKITEKSQAVAFWCDPISGHATLYWYRQILGQGPELLVQFQDESVVDDSQLPKDRFSAERLKGVDSTLKIQPAELGDSAMYLCASSRVGAASREQYFGPGTRLTVT.

This chain links TRBV5-1 with TRBJ2-2; 7 nucleotides align to TRBD2. V lost 5 bases, J lost 4 bases, and 8 bases stayed unmatched. The CDR3 covers 15 residues. The germline V gene has CDR1 SGHRS and CDR2 YFSETQ. The chain's CDR3 is CASSSGAGRTGELFF. CDR3 sequence (DNA): TGCGCCAGCAGTTCGGGAGCGGGGCGCACCGGGGAGCTGTTTTTT.

This clonotype was observed many times. The chain uses TRBV5-1 and TRBJ1-1; 8 bases are a match to TRBD1. V dropped 4 bases and J dropped 1; count of bases not matched to a gene: 6. Germline V gene lookup returns CDR1 SGHRS and CDR2 YFSETQ. The length of the CDR3 is 15 residues. The CDR3, as DNA: TGCGCCAGCAGCGCGGGACAGGCCTCGAACACTGAAGCTTTCTTT. Protein sequence: CASSAGQASNTEAFF.

This clonotype was counted between two and nine times. This CDR3 reads CATSRDTSGRFDTQYF. CDR3 coding DNA: TGTGCCACCAGCAGAGATACTAGCGGGAGGTTTGATACGCAGTATTTT. The chain combines TRBV15 with TRBJ2-3; 12 positions match TRBD2. Germline loops: CDR1 LNHNV, CDR2 YYDKDF (reference sequence). The CDR3 spans 16 residues. Trimming cost V 0 bases and J 6 bases; bases outside gene matches: 4.

The chain combines TRBV30 with TRBJ1-2; D is undetermined. The CDR3 sequence is 13 residues long. V gave up 2 bases and J gave up 8 bases, with 15 bases separating them. The germline V gene has CDR1 GTSNPN and CDR2 SVGIG (reference sequence). The CDR3 loop is CAWSLDVLRGYTF. DNA of the CDR3: TGTGCCTGGAGTCTAGACGTCCTGCGGGGCTACACCTTC.

This chain joins TRBV20-1 and TRBJ1-2; perhaps TRBD1 as D (6 bases). Trimming pared 4 bases from V and 4 bases from J, leaving 16 bases between. The CDR3 totals 14 residues. The germline V gene has CDR1 DFQATT and CDR2 SNEGSKA (reference sequence). In DNA, the CDR3 is TGCAGTGCTACTCAACAGGGAGCCCCCTATGGCTACACCTTC. Translating it yields CSATQQGAPYGYTF.

The chain joins TRBV7-2 to TRBJ2-7, with D tentatively TRBD2 (6 bases). The CDR3 is 15 amino acids. V lost 3 bases and J lost 0, with 12 bases in between. Germline CDR1 reads SGHTA; CDR2 reads FQGNSA. CDR3 sequence (DNA): TGTGCCAGCAGCTTCGGGGGAGGAAGCTCCTACGAGCAGTACTTC. Its protein product is CASSFGGGSSYEQYF. The full variable domain, its missing parts supplied by reference TRBV7-2 and TRBJ2-7, is GAGVSQSPSNKVTEKGKDVELRCDPISGHTALYWYRQSLGQGLEFLIYFQGNSAPDKSGLPSDRFSAERTGGSVSTLTIQRTQQEDSAVYLCASSFGGGSSYEQYFGPGTRLTVT.

This chain joins TRBV11-2 and TRBJ2-3, with a weak D call TRBD2 (6 bases). In germline, CDR1 is SGHAT, CDR2 FQNNGV. The CDR3 consists of 14 residues. V lost 6 bases and J 8 bases, leaving 18 bases between the germline ends. The CDR3, as DNA: TGTGCCAGCAGAGGGCTAACGGGACTGCGTACGCAGTATTTT. Its protein product is CASRGLTGLRTQYF. The full variable domain, completed using reference TRBV11-2 and TRBJ2-3, is EAGVAQSPRYKIIEKRQSVAFWCNPISGHATLYWYQQILGQGPKLLIQFQNNGVVDDSQLPKDRFSAERLKGVDSTLKIQPAKLEDSAVYLCASRGLTGLRTQYFGPGTRLTVL.

The V gene is TRBV9, the J gene TRBJ2-7; TRBD1 matches at 8 bases. The CDR3 contains 14 residues. Trimming took 2 bases from V and 3 from J; bases not matched to a gene: 4. Germline CDR1 reads SGDLS; CDR2 reads YYNGEE. The CDR3 sequence is CASSVRGQGYEQYF. The CDR3 region has the DNA TGTGCCAGCAGCGTTCGAGGACAGGGCTACGAGCAGTACTTC. The full variable domain, in which reference TRBV9 and TRBJ2-7 provide the parts outside the CDR3, is DSGVTQTPKHLITATGQRVTLRCSPRSGDLSVYWYQQSLDQGLQFLIQYYNGEERAKGNILERFSAQQFPDLHSELNLSSLELGDSALYFCASSVRGQGYEQYFGPGTRLTVT.

This clonotype was detected many times. The J gene is TRBJ2-7, the V gene TRBV3-1; the D gene could be TRBD1 or TRBD2 (5 bases each). This CDR3 spans 13 amino acids. With 3 bases removed from V and 3 bases from J, the gap between germline ends came to 9 bases. CDR1 is LGHDT and CDR2 is YNNKEL in the germline V gene (reference sequence). The CDR3 coding sequence is TGTGCCAGCAGCCATATGGGGGTCTACGAGCAGTACTTC. Translating it yields CASSHMGVYEQYF.

This clonotype has ten or more counts. In DNA form, the CDR3 reads TGTGCCAGCAGCCAAGGGATTAGCGGGAGGTACTACGAGCAGTACTTC. Translating gives CASSQGISGRYYEQYF. The chain joins TRBV3-1 to TRBJ2-7, with 10 bases that match TRBD2. The CDR3 runs 16 residues. Germline V gene lookup returns CDR1 LGHDT and CDR2 YNNKEL (reference sequence). Trimming cost V 1 base and J 3 bases; bases outside gene matches: 6.

In the case of this clonotype: A much larger clone is a single base away; this may be a read error. The chain combines TRBV30 with TRBJ1-5; no firm D call. The germline V gene has CDR1 GTSNPN and CDR2 SVGIG (reference sequence). The CDR3 runs to 14 residues. Between the trimmed V and J ends, which lost 1 base and 4 bases, there was a span of 11 bases. CDR3 in DNA: TGTGCCTGGAGTGGTACCTCGGGAAATCAGCCCCAGCATTTT. Translated, it gives CAWSGTSGNQPQHF.

V is TRBV25-1 and J is TRBJ2-3, with D possibly called TRBD1 or TRBD2 (6 bases each). In germline, CDR1 is MGHDK, CDR2 SYGVNS. The CDR3 sequence is 15 residues long. The V end was cut by 5 bases, the J end by 4 bases, with 16 bases between. CDR3: CASSSGGLLSDTQYF. CDR3 DNA: TGTGCCAGCAGTTCTGGGGGGCTATTATCAGATACGCAGTATTTT.

The chain combines TRBV5-6 with TRBJ2-2; the D gene is possibly TRBD1 (5 bases). V was shortened by 4 bases and J by 2 bases, with 21 bases between the two germline ends. The germline gives CDR1 SGHDT, CDR2 YYEEEE. This CDR3 region has 18 residues. CDR3 bases: TGTGCCAGCAGCCAGAGTATAGGGGCAGAAAGTAACACCGGGGAGCTGTTTTTT. It yields the protein CASSQSIGAESNTGELFF.

This sequence joins TRBV5-6 and TRBJ1-6, with D perhaps TRBD1 (5 bases). Deletions cut 1 base from V and 7 bases from J, with 12 bases between. Germline V gives CDR1 SGHDT, CDR2 YYEEEE. This CDR3 comprises 15 residues. In nucleotides, the CDR3 is TGTGCCAGCAGCTTGTGGGGACCGAGGAATTCACCCCTCCACTTT. Translation gives CASSLWGPRNSPLHF.

The rearrangement uses TRBV12-3 or TRBV12-4 and TRBJ1-2; D not certain. The CDR3 totals 12 residues. Deletions cut 8 bases from V and 8 bases from J, with 15 bases between. The DNA for the CDR3 is TGTGCCAGCCAAGGAGGTGTGGAAGGCTACACCTTC. Translating it yields CASQGGVEGYTF.

The chain employs TRBV28 and TRBJ1-4; 9 bases match TRBD1. Losses at the gene ends were 3 bases for V and 8 bases for J; bases not matched to a gene: 7. The CDR3 spans 15 residues. Germline lookup yields CDR1 MDHEN and CDR2 SYDVKM. DNA of the CDR3: TGTGCCAGCAGTTTTCCCGGGACAGGGCGGGAAAAACTGTTTTTT. It yields the protein CASSFPGTGREKLFF.

On this clonotype: One junction end does not reproduce the germline sequence, and a read error may be involved. The gene calls are TRBV7-7 and TRBJ1-5; weak D call: TRBD1 (5 bases). The germline V gene encodes CDR1 SSHAT and CDR2 FNYEAQ (reference sequence). CDR3 length: 16 amino acids. This CDR3 is CASSLRTGRSNQPQHF. CDR3 in DNA: TGTGCTAGCAGCTTAAGAACGGGACGTAGCAATCAGCCCCAGCATTTT.

The sample holds many counts of this clonotype. J is TRBJ2-1 and V is TRBV30; 8 bases fit TRBD1. The CDR3 sequence is 14 residues long. Trimming cost V 5 bases and J 4 bases; bases outside gene matches: 7. The germline gives CDR1 GTSNPN, CDR2 SVGIG (reference sequence). DNA for the CDR3: TGTGCCTGGGGGACAGGCGGATTATACAATGAGCAGTTCTTC. Protein sequence: CAWGTGGLYNEQFF.

The table lists this clonotype with a few counts. V gene TRBV19 combines with J gene TRBJ2-7; 8 bases are shared with TRBD1. Germline loops: CDR1 LNHDA, CDR2 SQIVND (reference sequence). The CDR3 extends over 13 amino acids. J was trimmed by 3 bases and V by 5 bases; bases with no gene match: 3. Here the CDR3 DNA reads TGTGCCAGTAGTGATACAGGGGGCTACGAGCAGTACTTC. Translated, it gives CASSDTGGYEQYF.